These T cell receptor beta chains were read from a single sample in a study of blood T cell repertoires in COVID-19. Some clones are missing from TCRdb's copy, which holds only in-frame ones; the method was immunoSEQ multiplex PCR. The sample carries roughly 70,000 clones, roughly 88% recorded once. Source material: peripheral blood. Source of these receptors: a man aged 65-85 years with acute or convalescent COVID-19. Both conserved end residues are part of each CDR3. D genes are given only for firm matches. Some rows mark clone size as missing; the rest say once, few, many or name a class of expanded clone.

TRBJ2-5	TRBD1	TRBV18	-	TGTGCCAGCTCACTTCGACAGGGTGGGGGAGAGACCCAGTACTTC	CASSLRQGGGETQYF
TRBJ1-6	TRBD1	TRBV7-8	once	TGTGCCAGCAGAGAACCGGGACAGCATAACTCCTATAATTCACCCCTCCACTTT	CASREPGQHNSYNSPLHF
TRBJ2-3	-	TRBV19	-	TGTGCCAGTAGTATCGACAGGTTCACAGATACGCAGTATTTT	CASSIDRFTDTQYF
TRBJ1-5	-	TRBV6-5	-	TGTGCCAGCACCGTGAGGTTAGGTCAGCCCCAGCATTTT	CASTVRLGQPQHF
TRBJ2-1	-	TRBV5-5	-	TGTGCCAGCAGCCAAAGGGGGGGCTCCTACAATGAGCAGTTCTTC	CASSQRGGSYNEQFF
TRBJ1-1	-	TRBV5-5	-	TGTGCCAGCAGCTTGATCCCAGGGAACACTGAAGCTTTCTTT	CASSLIPGNTEAFF
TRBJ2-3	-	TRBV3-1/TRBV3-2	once	TGTGCCAGCGGGCAGCCCGCTTTGGCAGATACGCAGTATTTT	CASGQPALADTQYF
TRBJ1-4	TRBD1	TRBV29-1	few	TGCAGCGTTCTGCCCGACAGGGCTGAGGAAAAACTGTTTTTT	CSVLPDRAEEKLFF
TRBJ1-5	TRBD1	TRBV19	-	TGTGCCAGTAGTAGAAGACAGGGAAATAGCAATCAGCCCCAGCATTTT	CASSRRQGNSNQPQHF
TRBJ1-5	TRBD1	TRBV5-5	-	TGTGCCAGCAGCACTACCGGGACAGGGATGAATCAGCCCCAGCATTTT	CASSTTGTGMNQPQHF
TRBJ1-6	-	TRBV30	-	TGTGCCTGGAGTAGCAGGGGAAGCAATTCACCCCTCCACTTT	CAWSSRGSNSPLHF
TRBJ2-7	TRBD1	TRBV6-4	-	TGTGCCAGCAGGGACAGGAGTCACCGAAACGAGCAGTACTTC	CASRDRSHRNEQYF
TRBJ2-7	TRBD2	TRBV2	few	TGTGCCAGCAGTGAAGGGGGGGGATTCAGGTACGAGCAGTACTTC	CASSEGGGFRYEQYF